A selection of T cell receptor beta chains follows, all from one sample in a study of cytomegalovirus exposure and HLA in healthy donors. TCRdb's table, derived via immunoSEQ multiplex PCR, lists solely in-frame clones and lacks some. The sample shows approximately 280,000 clones, over 75% of them seen only once. The sequencing input was PBMCs. The origin of the receptors is a woman in her late teens or twenties in good health and CMV-seronegative. Each CDR3 is given without its conserved first and last residue. A D gene is named only where the DNA matches it firmly.

>TRBJ2-2|TRBV25-1|-
ASKPGPGELF
>TRBJ2-7|TRBV14|-
ASSQDLGLGGYEQY
>TRBJ2-1|TRBV7-9|TRBD2
ASSPPRGGRVQYNEQF
>TRBJ1-2|TRBV28|TRBD1
ASSPPGQGYGYT
>TRBJ2-2|TRBV5-1|-
ASSLDQGVRELF
>TRBJ2-7|TRBV28|-
ASSFATTYEQY
>TRBJ2-5|TRBV4-1|-
ASSLQGSGETQY
>TRBJ2-7|TRBV28|TRBD2
ASSLRSGSIAYEQY
>TRBJ1-1|TRBV7-2|TRBD1
ASQDPGQGPNTEAF
>TRBJ1-3|TRBV9|-
ASSPGAESGNTIY
>TRBJ2-3|TRBV18|TRBD2
ASSPTTGTRDTQY
>TRBJ2-5|TRBV9|TRBD2
ASSASGRAVETQY
>TRBJ1-6|TRBV6-1|-
ASSEPAGGASSYNSPLH
>TRBJ1-1|TRBV28|-
ASIQQGGTEAF
>TRBJ2-1|TRBV2|-
ASQTYNEQF
>TRBJ2-1|TRBV6-1|-
ASSRQSNEQF
>TRBJ1-3|TRBV6-6|-
ASSLQTGVSGNTIY
>TRBJ1-2|TRBV4-1|-
ASSQFLIRLGGDYGYT